This T cell receptor beta chain was captured by sequencing in a study of technical replicates of blood from a handful of donors. The data were produced by immunoSEQ multiplex PCR, yet TCRdb's version contains in-frame clones alone and is incomplete. The table shows tens of thousands of clones, with about nine tenths occurring only once. The germline CDR1 and CDR2 sequences are WSHSY and SAAADI. The length of the CDR3 is 13 residues. Trimming left V 3 bases short and J 7 bases short, with 12 bases between. Sequenced: T cells isolated from PBMCs. The receptor comes from a human donor in good health. Some clones in this sample may be carry-over from other donors' samples. The chain combines TRBV10-2 with TRBJ1-2; tentative D call: TRBD1 (5 bases). Here the CDR3 DNA reads TGCGCCAGCAGTGATCAGGGAAAGGGTGGCTACACCTTC. This codes for CASSDQGKGGYTF.